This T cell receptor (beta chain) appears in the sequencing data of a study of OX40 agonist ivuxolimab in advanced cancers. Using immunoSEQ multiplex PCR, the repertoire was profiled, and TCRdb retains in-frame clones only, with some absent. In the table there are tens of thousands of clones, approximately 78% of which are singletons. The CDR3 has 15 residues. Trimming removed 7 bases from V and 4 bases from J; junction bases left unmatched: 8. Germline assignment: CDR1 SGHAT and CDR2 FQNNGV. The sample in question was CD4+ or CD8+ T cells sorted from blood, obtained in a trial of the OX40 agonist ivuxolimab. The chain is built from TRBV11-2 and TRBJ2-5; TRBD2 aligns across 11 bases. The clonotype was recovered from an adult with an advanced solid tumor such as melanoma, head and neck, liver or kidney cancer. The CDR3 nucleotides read TGTGCCAGCATCCTAGCGGGAGGAGAGGGAGAGACCCAGTACTTC. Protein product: CASILAGGEGETQYF.